Each of the 31 T cell receptor beta chains below was sequenced from the same sample in a study of shared clonotypes between healthy human individuals. Sequencing was performed with immunoSEQ multiplex PCR; in TCRdb, only in-frame clones are kept and a portion is missing. The table records around 690,000 clones, about 92% of them present only once. The source material was memory CD8+ T cells from PBMCs. Subset: CD45RO+ cells pooled with CCR7-negative TemRA cells. The source is a man between 18 and 35 years old in good health. Some clones in this sample may be carry-over from other donors' samples.

The chain combines TRBV28 with TRBJ1-1; the match to TRBD1 covers 7 bases. Trimming at V came to 1 base and at J to 0 bases, leaving 8 bases not matched to a gene. The CDR3 length is 17 residues. Germline CDR1 and CDR2: MDHEN and SYDVKM. CDR3 sequence reads: CASSLSVGQPLNTEAFF. The CDR3 bases are TGTGCCAGCAGTTTATCGGTGGGACAGCCGTTGAACACTGAAGCTTTCTTT. The full variable domain, rest sourced from reference TRBV28 and TRBJ1-1, is DVKVTQSSRYLVKRTGEKVFLECVQDMDHENMFWYRQDPGLGLRLIYFSYDVKMKEKGDIPEGYSVSREKKERFSLILESASTNQTSMYLCASSLSVGQPLNTEAFFGQGTRLTVV.

V usage is TRBV19 and J usage is TRBJ1-1, with D uncertain. CDR3 length equals 14 residues. CDR1 and CDR2 from the germline V gene are LNHDA and SQIVND (reference sequence). Trimming removed 3 bases at V and 1 base at J, with 9 bases between. As DNA, the CDR3 is TGTGCCAGTAGTATGGTCCTGGGGAACACTGAAGCTTTCTTT. As protein: CASSMVLGNTEAFF.

The chain has TRBV28 and TRBJ2-7; 7 positions agree with TRBD2. Germline V gene sequence: CDR1 MDHEN, CDR2 SYDVKM. Unmatched junction bases numbered 5, after V lost 3 bases and J lost 3 bases. The CDR3 is 14 residues long. The CDR3 DNA is TGTGCCAGCAGTTTCGCGCGGGAGATCTACGAGCAGTACTTC. Translating it yields CASSFAREIYEQYF.

This chain links TRBV28 with TRBJ2-7; maybe TRBD2 (6 bases). The germline V gene has CDR1 MDHEN and CDR2 SYDVKM. Deletions cut 5 bases from V and 6 bases from J, with 20 bases between. The length of the CDR3 is 15 residues. The chain's CDR3 is CASSRLRGLNREQYF. CDR3 bases: TGTGCCAGCAGTCGCCTCCGGGGACTGAATCGCGAGCAGTACTTC.

This clone has only one observation. The V and J genes are TRBV27 and TRBJ2-1, with D unresolved. Between the trimmed V and J ends, which lost 5 bases and 0 bases, there was a span of 17 bases. This CDR3 comprises 17 residues. The V gene's germline CDR1 is MNHEY and CDR2 SMNVEV (reference sequence). Here the CDR3 DNA reads TGTGCCAGCAGTCCACTATATGAGACGGCCTCCTACAATGAGCAGTTCTTC. Translating it yields CASSPLYETASYNEQFF.

Only one count was recorded for this clone. The chain links TRBV7-9 to TRBJ1-2; perhaps TRBD1 as D (5 bases). The V gene lost 1 base and the J gene lost 3 bases, with 15 bases spanning the gap. The CDR3 is 16 amino acids. Germline lookup yields CDR1 SEHNR and CDR2 FQNEAQ (reference sequence). DNA of the CDR3: TGTGCCAGCAGCTTAGTCATAGGGACGACCGACTATGGCTACACCTTC. Protein product: CASSLVIGTTDYGYTF.

The genes are TRBV13 and TRBJ1-1; D is unclear. Germline V lookup: CDR1 PRHDT, CDR2 FYEKMQ (reference sequence). CDR3 size: 18 residues. V lost 2 bases and J 1 base, leaving 20 bases between the germline ends. CDR3 bases: TGTGCCAGCAGCTTATTTTACCAACGACGGCAGGCGAACACTGAAGCTTTCTTT. Its protein is CASSLFYQRRQANTEAFF.

This clone appeared a few times. The rearrangement links TRBV12-5 to TRBJ2-1; tentative D call: TRBD2 (6 bases). Trimming left V 9 bases short and J 7 bases short, with 13 bases between. The CDR3 loop spans 12 amino acids. Per germline, CDR1 LGHNT and CDR2 FRNRAP. The CDR3 region is CASGGPRNEQFF. CDR3 bases: TGTGCTAGCGGAGGGCCGAGGAATGAGCAGTTCTTC.

With regard to this clone: This may be a read error: a much more frequent sequence differs by one nucleotide. J is TRBJ2-2 and V is TRBV6-5; D call uncertain. The length of the CDR3 is 13 residues. Per germline, CDR1 MNHEY and CDR2 SVGAGI. The CDR3 loop reads CASSDSGTGELFF. Here the CDR3 DNA reads TGTGCCAGCAGTGACTCGGGCACCGGGGAGCTGTTTTTT.

The sample holds a few counts of this clone. This chain joins TRBV6-1 and TRBJ1-1; 7 bases match TRBD1. The CDR3 runs to 15 residues. Germline lookup yields CDR1 MNHNS and CDR2 SASEGT. The ends lost 5 bases at V and 0 bases at J; junction bases unmatched: 6. The CDR3 here is CASSSRQGMNTEAFF. DNA of the CDR3: TGTGCCAGCAGTTCACGACAGGGCATGAACACTGAAGCTTTCTTT.

The chain links TRBV27 to TRBJ1-2; 7 nucleotides agree with TRBD1. Trimming removed 0 bases from V and 8 bases from J; junction bases left unmatched: 9. Germline V CDR1 and CDR2: MNHEY, SMNVEV (reference sequence). The CDR3 length is 15 residues. The CDR3: CASSLSGQGTVGYTF. CDR3 bases: TGTGCCAGCAGTTTATCGGGCCAGGGGACAGTCGGCTACACCTTC.

For the CDR3, the DNA is TGCAGCGTGCGGACTGTAGGGGAGCAGTACTTC. This sequence encodes CSVRTVGEQYF. The chain links TRBV29-1 to TRBJ2-7; possible D gene TRBD2, 5 bases. The V gene's germline CDR1 is SQVTM and CDR2 ANQGSEA. The CDR3 loop spans 11 amino acids. V dropped 6 bases and J dropped 7 bases, with 13 bases sitting between them.

Concerning this clone: Other DNA variants within this sample encode the same CDR3. The CDR3 nucleotides read TGTGCCAGCAGTGAGGGCGGCGCTAACTATGGCTACACCTTC. Translating it yields CASSEGGANYGYTF. The chain carries TRBV6-1 and TRBJ1-2, with D uncertain. Germline CDR1 and CDR2: MNHNS and SASEGT. Trimming shortened V by 3 bases and J by 0 bases, and 8 bases separated the two germline ends. This CDR3 is 14 amino acids long.

This clone was seen a handful of times. The chain uses TRBV27 and TRBJ2-1; D might be TRBD1 (6 bases). The germline V and J ends were trimmed by 6 bases and 2 bases, with 14 bases remaining between them. This CDR3 has 15 residues. CDR1 and CDR2 from the germline V gene are MNHEY and SMNVEV (reference sequence). The chain's CDR3 is CASSEQGWAYNEQFF. CDR3 sequence (DNA): TGTGCCAGCAGCGAACAGGGATGGGCCTACAATGAGCAGTTCTTC.

The chain has TRBV15 and TRBJ2-5, with D possibly matching TRBD2 (6 bases). In germline, CDR1 is LNHNV, CDR2 YYDKDF (reference sequence). This CDR3 region has 14 residues. V was cut by 5 bases and J by 1 base, with 11 bases left in between. The CDR3 coding sequence is TGTGCCACCAGCCCTGACGGGGGCCAAGAGACCCAGTACTTC. Residues: CATSPDGGQETQYF.

The V call is TRBV7-3, the J call TRBJ1-2; TRBD1 agrees at 7 bases. The CDR3 consists of 13 residues. Per the germline V gene, CDR1 is SGHTA and CDR2 is FQGTGA. V shed 5 bases, J shed 7 bases, and the junction held 7 bases outside the gene matches. In nucleotides, the CDR3 is TGTGCCAGCAGCCCATCGACAGGGTTTGGCTACACCTTC. It is translated as CASSPSTGFGYTF.

The genes are TRBV29-1 and TRBJ1-2; D is ambiguous. The germline V and J ends were trimmed by 6 bases and 8 bases, with 19 bases remaining between them. The CDR3 covers 13 residues. CDR1 SQVTM and CDR2 ANQGSEA come from the germline V gene. The CDR3 DNA is TGCAGCGTAACTGACAAGGGCGTCGGGGGCTACACCTTC. Translated: CSVTDKGVGGYTF.

This CDR3 is CASSLQVLPGRQPQHF. The CDR3 DNA reads as TGTGCCAGTAGCCTTCAGGTCCTCCCCGGACGTCAGCCCCAGCATTTT. This sequence joins TRBV19 and TRBJ1-5, with D hard to call. The germline V gene has CDR1 LNHDA and CDR2 SQIVND (reference sequence). The ends were cut back, 6 bases at V and 6 bases at J, with 21 bases in the middle. This CDR3 contains 16 residues.

This clone was seen only once. The V and J genes are TRBV30 and TRBJ2-5, with 9 bases aligning to TRBD1. CDR1 GTSNPN and CDR2 SVGIG come from the germline V gene (reference sequence). This CDR3 contains 16 residues. Losses at the gene ends were 0 bases for V and 4 bases for J; bases not matched to a gene: 9. In nucleotides, the CDR3 is TGTGCCTGGAGTGTAGGAGGACAGGGGAGTTTAGAGACCCAGTACTTC. Translation: CAWSVGGQGSLETQYF.

This sequence joins TRBV6-5 and TRBJ2-7, with D tentatively TRBD1 (6 bases). The ends were cut back, 6 bases at V and 3 bases at J, with 15 bases in the middle. The CDR3 covers 14 residues. The germline V gene encodes CDR1 MNHEY and CDR2 SVGAGI. The CDR3 loop is CASSPTSRGYEQYF. In nucleotides, the CDR3 is TGTGCCAGCAGCCCAACTTCCAGGGGCTACGAGCAGTACTTC.

The genes are TRBV28 and TRBJ2-6; TRBD1 matches 7 bases. Per germline, CDR1 MDHEN and CDR2 SYDVKM. The ends lost 5 bases at V and 2 bases at J; junction bases unmatched: 9. This CDR3 is built from 17 residues. In nucleotides, the CDR3 is TGTGCCAGCAGTAACCGGGACAGACCGGCTGGGGCCAACGTCCTGACTTTC. This codes for CASSNRDRPAGANVLTF. The entire variable domain, with the rest obtained from reference TRBV28 and TRBJ2-6, is as follows: DVKVTQSSRYLVKRTGEKVFLECVQDMDHENMFWYRQDPGLGLRLIYFSYDVKMKEKGDIPEGYSVSREKKERFSLILESASTNQTSMYLCASSNRDRPAGANVLTFGAGSRLTVL.

The chain recombines TRBV19 with TRBJ1-1; no reliable D call. Trimming removed 5 bases at V and 0 bases at J, with 13 bases between. CDR1 is LNHDA and CDR2 is SQIVND in the germline V gene (reference sequence). The CDR3 covers 15 residues. CDR3 bases: TGTGCCAGTAGTCCCAATTTGGGCATGAACACTGAAGCTTTCTTT. This codes for CASSPNLGMNTEAFF.

The chain uses TRBV5-8 and TRBJ1-2; D unclear. Germline values: CDR1 SGHTS, CDR2 YDEGEE. The ends were cut back, 1 base at V and 0 bases at J, with 16 bases in the middle. The CDR3 length is 17 residues. In DNA form, the CDR3 reads TGTGCCAGCAGCTTGTCCTCGGGAATGACCGCTAACTATGGCTACACCTTC. It specifies CASSLSSGMTANYGYTF.

The rearrangement joins TRBV9 to TRBJ1-2, with TRBD1 identical over 8 bases. There are 17 residues in the CDR3. The V gene's germline CDR1 is SGDLS and CDR2 YYNGEE. Germline trimming cut 6 bases from V and 8 bases from J; bases unmatched to any gene: 21. CDR3 in amino acids: CASNYGPSDREVPGYTF. As DNA, the CDR3 is TGTGCCAGCAACTACGGCCCCTCGGACAGGGAAGTTCCGGGCTACACCTTC. Looking up the rest from reference TRBV9 and TRBJ1-2 gives the full variable domain: DSGVTQTPKHLITATGQRVTLRCSPRSGDLSVYWYQQSLDQGLQFLIQYYNGEERAKGNILERFSAQQFPDLHSELNLSSLELGDSALYFCASNYGPSDREVPGYTFGSGTRLTVV.

The J gene is TRBJ2-3, the V gene TRBV7-9, with 10 bases fitting TRBD2. Germline assignment: CDR1 SEHNR and CDR2 FQNEAQ (reference sequence). With V trimmed by 3 bases and J by 1 base, 1 base remained unmatched. The CDR3 spans 15 residues. The chain's CDR3 is CASSFGLAGTDTQYF. The CDR3 DNA reads TGTGCCAGCAGCTTCGGACTAGCGGGCACAGATACGCAGTATTTT.

The chain combines TRBV27 with TRBJ2-1; TRBD2 agrees at 8 bases. Unmatched junction bases numbered 12, after V lost 6 bases and J lost 8 bases. The CDR3 covers 15 residues. Germline lookup yields CDR1 MNHEY and CDR2 SMNVEV (reference sequence). Written as DNA, the CDR3 is TGTGCCAGCAGGGGGCGGGGGGCGGTTGAAGATGAGCAGTTCTTC. Its translation is CASRGRGAVEDEQFF.

The rearrangement uses TRBV27 and TRBJ2-3; 7 bases fit TRBD2. Germline CDR1 is MNHEY and CDR2 is SMNVEV (reference sequence). CDR3 length equals 17 residues. V gave up 5 bases and J gave up 0 bases; unmatched junction bases: 11. The CDR3 protein is CASSLFNAGASTDTQYF. Written as DNA, the CDR3 is TGTGCCAGCAGTCTTTTCAATGCGGGAGCTAGCACAGATACGCAGTATTTT.

The CDR3 nucleotides are TGTGCAACCCATGAGGGCCCAGAGACCCAGTACTTC. Translated, it gives CATHEGPETQYF. The chain carries TRBV7-9 and TRBJ2-5; D may be TRBD2 (5 bases). This CDR3 contains 12 residues. The germline V gene has CDR1 SEHNR and CDR2 FQNEAQ (reference sequence). Full variable domain (remainder filled in from reference TRBV7-9 and TRBJ2-5): DTGVSQNPRHKITKRGQNVTFRCDPISEHNRLYWYRQTLGQGPEFLTYFQNEAQLEKSRLLSDRFSAERPKGSFSTLEIQRTEQGDSAMYLCATHEGPETQYFGPGTRLLVL.

This clone was found a few times. Other nucleotide sequences in the sample specify the same CDR3. In DNA, the CDR3 is TGTGCCAGCAGCGTATTGGGCGGGGAGCTGTTTTTT. Its translation: CASSVLGGELFF. The V and J genes are TRBV9 and TRBJ2-2; D not certain. Trimming cost V 1 base and J 7 bases, with 5 bases left between them. The CDR3 extends over 12 amino acids. Per the germline V gene, CDR1 is SGDLS and CDR2 is YYNGEE.

The DNA of the CDR3 is TGTGCCAGCAGCGCTAGCGGGAACTACAATGAGCAGTTCTTC. Translation gives CASSASGNYNEQFF. V and J are TRBV27 and TRBJ2-1, with 9 bases lining up with TRBD2. With 6 bases clipped from V and 3 bases from J, the junction kept 3 bases outside the gene matches. Germline V gene lookup returns CDR1 MNHEY and CDR2 SMNVEV (reference sequence). This CDR3 region has 14 residues.

CDR3 sequence reads: CASRVFSYNEQFF. CDR3 in DNA: TGTGCCAGCAGGGTTTTCTCCTACAATGAGCAGTTCTTC. J is TRBJ2-1 and V is TRBV7-9; D is uncertain. V shed 6 bases and J shed 0 bases, with 6 bases lying between them. This CDR3 contains 13 residues. Germline lookup yields CDR1 SEHNR and CDR2 FQNEAQ (reference sequence). Drawing the rest from reference TRBV7-9 and TRBJ2-1, the complete variable domain is DTGVSQNPRHKITKRGQNVTFRCDPISEHNRLYWYRQTLGQGPEFLTYFQNEAQLEKSRLLSDRFSAERPKGSFSTLEIQRTEQGDSAMYLCASRVFSYNEQFFGPGTRLTVL.